The entry below gives a single T cell receptor (beta chain) sequence along with its context. As yet, its antigen is unknown. The PCR used 60 Vbeta and 13 Jbeta primers. Repertoires were generated with immunoSEQ multiplex PCR, while TCRdb's copy carries only in-frame clones and drops some. The repertoire holds about 140,000 clones, with 75% as singletons. Between the trimmed V and J ends, which lost 8 bases and 2 bases, there was a span of 12 bases. The CDR3 spans 13 residues. CDR1 is SGHVS and CDR2 is FQNEAQ in the germline V gene. This specimen belongs to a study of cytomegalovirus exposure and HLA in healthy donors. Findings of the study overall: When a later analysis was performed, an Asian-associated ancestry cluster reportedly had fewer N-insertions than the roughly 700-donor mean.

This TCR was recovered from a man in his late teens or twenties in good health and CMV-seropositive. Source material: PBMCs. The gene calls are TRBV7-8 and TRBJ2-5; no clear D. CDR3 bases: TGTGCCAGCCTCCGCGCTTTACAAGAGACCCAGTACTTC. Residues: CASLRALQETQYF.